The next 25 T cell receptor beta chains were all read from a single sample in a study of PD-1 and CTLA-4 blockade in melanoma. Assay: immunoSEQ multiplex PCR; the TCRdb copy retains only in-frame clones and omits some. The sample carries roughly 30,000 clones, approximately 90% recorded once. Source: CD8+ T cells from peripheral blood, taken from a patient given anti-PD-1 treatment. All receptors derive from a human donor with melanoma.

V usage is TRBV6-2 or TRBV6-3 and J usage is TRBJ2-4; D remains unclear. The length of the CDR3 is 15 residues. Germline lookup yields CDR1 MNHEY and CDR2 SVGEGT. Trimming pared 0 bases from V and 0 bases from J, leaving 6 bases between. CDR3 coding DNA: TGTGCCAGCAGTTACTCGACCCGAGCCAAAAACATTCAGTACTTC. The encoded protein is CASSYSTRAKNIQYF.

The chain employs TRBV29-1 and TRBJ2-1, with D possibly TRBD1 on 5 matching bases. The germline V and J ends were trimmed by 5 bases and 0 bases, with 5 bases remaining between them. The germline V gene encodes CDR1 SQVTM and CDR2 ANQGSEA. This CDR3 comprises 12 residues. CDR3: CSVRGSYNEQFF. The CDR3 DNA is TGCAGCGTTAGGGGCTCCTACAATGAGCAGTTCTTC.

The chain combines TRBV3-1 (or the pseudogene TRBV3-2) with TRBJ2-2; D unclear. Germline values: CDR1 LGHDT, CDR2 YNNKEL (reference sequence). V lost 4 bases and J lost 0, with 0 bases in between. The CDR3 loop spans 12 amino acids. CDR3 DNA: TGTGCCAGCAGCCCGAACACCGGGGAGCTGTTTTTT. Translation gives CASSPNTGELFF.

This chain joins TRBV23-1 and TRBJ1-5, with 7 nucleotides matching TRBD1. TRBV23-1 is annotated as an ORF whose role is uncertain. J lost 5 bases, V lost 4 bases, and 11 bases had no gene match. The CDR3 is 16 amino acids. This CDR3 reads CASSPSNDRDYQPQHF. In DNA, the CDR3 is TGCGCCAGCAGTCCCTCAAACGACAGGGACTATCAGCCCCAGCATTTT.

CDR3 DNA: TGTGCCAGCAGTTTACTTAATAGCAATCAGCCCCAGCATTTT. It yields the protein CASSLLNSNQPQHF. This chain uses TRBV28 with TRBJ1-5; no reliable D call. V gave up 2 bases and J gave up 0 bases, with 5 bases separating them. The CDR3 has 14 residues. Germline V CDR1 and CDR2: MDHEN, SYDVKM.

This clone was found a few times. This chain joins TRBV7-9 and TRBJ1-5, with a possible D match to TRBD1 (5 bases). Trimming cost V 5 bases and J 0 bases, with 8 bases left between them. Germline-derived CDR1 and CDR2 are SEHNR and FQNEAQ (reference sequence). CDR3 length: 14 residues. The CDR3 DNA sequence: TGTGCCAGCAGCCGGGGCGATAGCAATCAGCCCCAGCATTTT. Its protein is CASSRGDSNQPQHF.

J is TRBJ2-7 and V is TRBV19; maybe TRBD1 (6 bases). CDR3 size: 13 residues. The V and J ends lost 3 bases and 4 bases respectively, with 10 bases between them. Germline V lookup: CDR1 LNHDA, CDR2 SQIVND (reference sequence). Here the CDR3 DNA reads TGTGCCAGTAGTATCGGACAGTTATACGAGCAGTACTTC. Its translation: CASSIGQLYEQYF.

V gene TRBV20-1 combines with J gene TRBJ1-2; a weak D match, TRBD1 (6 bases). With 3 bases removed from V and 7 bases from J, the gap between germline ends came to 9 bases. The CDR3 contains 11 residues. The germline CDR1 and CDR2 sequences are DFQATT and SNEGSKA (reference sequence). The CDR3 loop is CSASSGAGYTF. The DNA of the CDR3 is TGCAGTGCTAGTTCAGGGGCTGGCTACACCTTC.

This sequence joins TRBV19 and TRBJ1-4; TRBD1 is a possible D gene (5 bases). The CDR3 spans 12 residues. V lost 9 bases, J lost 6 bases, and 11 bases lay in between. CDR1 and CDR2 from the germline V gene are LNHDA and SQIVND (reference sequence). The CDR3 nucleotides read TGTGCCAGCCATATGGGGGATGAAAAACTGTTTTTT. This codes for CASHMGDEKLFF.

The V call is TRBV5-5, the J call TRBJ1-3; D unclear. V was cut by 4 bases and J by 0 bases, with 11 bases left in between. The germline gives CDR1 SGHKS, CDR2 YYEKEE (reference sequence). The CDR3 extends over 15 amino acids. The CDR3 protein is CASSLYSDSGNTIYF. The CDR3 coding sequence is TGTGCCAGCAGCCTTTATTCCGACTCTGGAAACACCATATATTTT.

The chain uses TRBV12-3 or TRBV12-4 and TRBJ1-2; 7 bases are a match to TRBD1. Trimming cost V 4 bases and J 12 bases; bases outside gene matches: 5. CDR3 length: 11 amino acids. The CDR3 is CASSSDRSHTF. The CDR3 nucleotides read TGTGCCAGCAGTTCGGACAGGAGTCACACCTTC.

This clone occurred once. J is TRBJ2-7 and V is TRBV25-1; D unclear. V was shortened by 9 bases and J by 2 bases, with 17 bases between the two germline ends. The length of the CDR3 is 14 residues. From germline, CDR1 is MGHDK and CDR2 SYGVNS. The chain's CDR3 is CASWAPSYPYEQYF. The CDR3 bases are TGTGCCAGTTGGGCCCCTTCTTACCCCTACGAGCAGTACTTC.

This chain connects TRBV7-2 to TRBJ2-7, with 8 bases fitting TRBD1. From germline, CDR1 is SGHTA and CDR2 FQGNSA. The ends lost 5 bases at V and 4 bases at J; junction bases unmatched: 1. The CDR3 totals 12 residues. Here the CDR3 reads CASSGQGYEQYF. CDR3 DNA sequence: TGTGCCAGCAGCGGACAGGGTTACGAGCAGTACTTC. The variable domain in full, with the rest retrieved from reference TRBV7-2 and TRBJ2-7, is GAGVSQSPSNKVTEKGKDVELRCDPISGHTALYWYRQSLGQGLEFLIYFQGNSAPDKSGLPSDRFSAERTGGSVSTLTIQRTQQEDSAVYLCASSGQGYEQYFGPGTRLTVT.

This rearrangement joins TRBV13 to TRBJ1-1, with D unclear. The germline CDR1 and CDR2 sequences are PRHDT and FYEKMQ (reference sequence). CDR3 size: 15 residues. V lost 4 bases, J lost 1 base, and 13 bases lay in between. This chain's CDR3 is CASSSGLQWNTEAFF. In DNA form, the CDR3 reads TGTGCCAGCAGCTCCGGACTACAGTGGAACACTGAAGCTTTCTTT.

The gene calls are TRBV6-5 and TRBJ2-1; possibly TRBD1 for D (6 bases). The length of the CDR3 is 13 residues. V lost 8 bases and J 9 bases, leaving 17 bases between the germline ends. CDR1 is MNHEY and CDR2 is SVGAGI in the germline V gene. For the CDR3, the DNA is TGTGCCAGCCTCACAGGGATTGAGGTTGAGCAGTTCTTC. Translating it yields CASLTGIEVEQFF.

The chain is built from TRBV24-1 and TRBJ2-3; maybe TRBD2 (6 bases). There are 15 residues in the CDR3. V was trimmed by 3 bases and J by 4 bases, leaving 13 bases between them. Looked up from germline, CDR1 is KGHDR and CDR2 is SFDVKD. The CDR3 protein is CATSDPGTRADTQYF. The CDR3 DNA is TGTGCCACCAGTGATCCAGGGACTCGCGCAGATACGCAGTATTTT.

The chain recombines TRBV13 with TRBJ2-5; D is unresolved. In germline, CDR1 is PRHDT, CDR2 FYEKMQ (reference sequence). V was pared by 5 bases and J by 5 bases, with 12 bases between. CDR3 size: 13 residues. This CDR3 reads CASSLLAGETQYF. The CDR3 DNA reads TGTGCCAGCAGCCTCCTGGCCGGCGAGACCCAGTACTTC.

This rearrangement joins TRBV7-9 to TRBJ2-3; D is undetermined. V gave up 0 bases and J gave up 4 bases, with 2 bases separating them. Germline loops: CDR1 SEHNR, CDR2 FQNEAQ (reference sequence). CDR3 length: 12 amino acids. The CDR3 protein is CASSLAPDTQYF. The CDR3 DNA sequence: TGTGCCAGCAGCTTAGCCCCAGATACGCAGTATTTT.

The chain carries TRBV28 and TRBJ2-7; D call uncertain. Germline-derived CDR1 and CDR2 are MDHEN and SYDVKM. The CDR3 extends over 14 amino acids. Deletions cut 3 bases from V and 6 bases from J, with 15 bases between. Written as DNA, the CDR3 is TGTGCCAGCAGTTTGGCATCGACGCTTCCCGAGCAGTACTTC. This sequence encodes CASSLASTLPEQYF.

For the CDR3, the DNA is TGTGCCAGCAGCGGTCGGGACAGGAACACTGAAGCTTTCTTT. This codes for CASSGRDRNTEAFF. The gene calls are TRBV7-9 and TRBJ1-1; 7 bases are a match to TRBD1. CDR3 size: 14 residues. Looked up from germline, CDR1 is SEHNR and CDR2 is FQNEAQ (reference sequence). The trim removed 5 bases at V and 1 base at J, leaving 4 bases unmatched.

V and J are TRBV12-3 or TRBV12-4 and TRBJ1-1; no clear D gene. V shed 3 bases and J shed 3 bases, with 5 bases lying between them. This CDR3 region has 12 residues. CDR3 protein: CASSFLDTEAFF. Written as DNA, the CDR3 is TGTGCCAGCAGTTTTTTGGACACTGAAGCTTTCTTT.

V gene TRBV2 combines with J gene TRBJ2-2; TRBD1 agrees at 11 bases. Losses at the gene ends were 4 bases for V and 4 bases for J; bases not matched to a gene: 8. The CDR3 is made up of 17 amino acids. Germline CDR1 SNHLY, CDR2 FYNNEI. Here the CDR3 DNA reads TGTGCCAGCAGTGGATCCGGACAGGGGGCGAGCACCGGGGAGCTGTTTTTT. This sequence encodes CASSGSGQGASTGELFF.

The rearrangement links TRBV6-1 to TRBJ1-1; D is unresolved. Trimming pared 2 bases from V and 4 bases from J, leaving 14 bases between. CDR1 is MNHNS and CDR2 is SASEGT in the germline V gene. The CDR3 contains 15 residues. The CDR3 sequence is CASSELDLSGTEAFF. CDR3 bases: TGTGCCAGCAGTGAATTAGATTTGAGCGGCACTGAAGCTTTCTTT.

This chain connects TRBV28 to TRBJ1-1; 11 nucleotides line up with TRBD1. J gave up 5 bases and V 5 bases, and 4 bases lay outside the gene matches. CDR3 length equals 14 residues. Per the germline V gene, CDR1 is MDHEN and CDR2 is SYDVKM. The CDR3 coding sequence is TGTGCCAGCAGTCAGGGGACAGGGGGAACTGAAGCTTTCTTT. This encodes CASSQGTGGTEAFF.

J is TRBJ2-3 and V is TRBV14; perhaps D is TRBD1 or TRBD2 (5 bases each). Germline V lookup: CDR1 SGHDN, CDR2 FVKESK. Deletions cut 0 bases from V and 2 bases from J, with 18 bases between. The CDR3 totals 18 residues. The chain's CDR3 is CASSQETRGTPATDTQYF. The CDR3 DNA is TGTGCCAGCAGCCAAGAAACTAGAGGGACCCCCGCCACAGATACGCAGTATTTT.